Following are 18 T cell receptor beta chains from one sample sequenced in a study of blood T cell repertoires in COVID-19. Here immunoSEQ multiplex PCR was the method, and the copy in TCRdb shows in-frame clones only, minus some. The data hold 310,000 or so clones, with 85% to 90% observed a single time. Source material: peripheral blood. The receptor source for this set is a woman between 25 and 40 years old with COVID-19, enrolled during active disease.

CDR3 sequence (DNA): TGTGCCAGCAGTTCTATTGGACTAGCGAGCACAGATACGCAGTATTTT. Its protein product is CASSSIGLASTDTQYF. The genes are TRBV27 and TRBJ2-3; 9 positions agree with TRBD2. Germline trimming cut 4 bases from V and 0 bases from J; bases unmatched to any gene: 5. The CDR3 is 16 amino acids. Germline V gene lookup returns CDR1 MNHEY and CDR2 SMNVEV (reference sequence).

The chain is built from TRBV24-1 and TRBJ1-5; perhaps TRBD1 as D (6 bases). The CDR3 totals 14 residues. CDR1 and CDR2 from the germline V gene are KGHDR and SFDVKD. V lost 4 bases, J lost 6 bases, and 12 bases lay in between. CDR3 in DNA: TGTGCCACCAGTGACCGACAGGTGATTCAGCCCCAGCATTTT. Encoded protein: CATSDRQVIQPQHF.

The chain carries TRBV27 and TRBJ2-7, with D perhaps matching TRBD1 (6 bases). Germline loops: CDR1 MNHEY, CDR2 SMNVEV (reference sequence). Trimming took off 6 bases at V and 3 bases at J, with 21 bases between the two ends. The CDR3 contains 16 residues. CDR3 sequence reads: CASSRATGRSVYEQYF. The CDR3 DNA follows: TGTGCCAGCAGCCGGGCGACAGGTCGGTCTGTCTACGAGCAGTACTTC.

CDR3 loop: CASSPLREGQETQYF. The CDR3 nucleotides read TGTGCCAGCAGCCCCTTGCGGGAGGGCCAAGAGACCCAGTACTTC. The chain carries TRBV6-2 or TRBV6-3 and TRBJ2-5; TRBD2 matches at 9 bases. The CDR3 spans 15 residues. The junction had 6 bases not matched to a gene; V was cut back by 6 bases and J by 1 base. CDR1 and CDR2 (germline): MNHEY, SVGEGT.

This clone was recorded a few times. V and J are TRBV12-5 and TRBJ1-3, with unresolved D. The germline V gene encodes CDR1 LGHNT and CDR2 FRNRAP. CDR3 length: 13 amino acids. V lost 7 bases and J lost 4, with 11 bases in between. CDR3 sequence (DNA): TGTGCTAGTGTTCCCCAATCCGGAAACACCATATATTTT. Its translation: CASVPQSGNTIYF.

V gene TRBV10-3 combines with J gene TRBJ2-1; no firm D call. The V end lost 5 bases, the J end lost 5 bases, and 4 bases lay between the germline ends. Germline CDR1 is ENHRY and CDR2 is SYGVKD. The CDR3 totals 11 residues. The CDR3 spells CAISYNNEQFF. The DNA of the CDR3 is TGTGCCATCAGTTATAACAATGAGCAGTTCTTC.

V usage is TRBV4-3 and J usage is TRBJ2-3, with D hard to call. The CDR3 extends over 13 amino acids. The V and J ends lost 0 bases and 5 bases respectively, with 6 bases between them. CDR1 is LGHNA, CDR2 YSLEER, per germline. The CDR3 DNA is TGCGCCAGCAGCCAAGATGTTCGAGATACGCAGTATTTT. Translation gives CASSQDVRDTQYF.

The chain employs TRBV7-9 and TRBJ2-1; TRBD1 agrees at 9 bases. The CDR3 totals 14 residues. Per germline, CDR1 SEHNR and CDR2 FQNEAQ (reference sequence). V lost 5 bases, J lost 6 bases, and 5 bases stayed unmatched. The CDR3: CASSTGQGSNEQFF. The CDR3 nucleotides are TGTGCCAGCAGCACCGGACAGGGGAGCAATGAGCAGTTCTTC.

The V gene is TRBV7-2, the J gene TRBJ1-3, with D possibly matching TRBD1 (6 bases). Deletions cut 4 bases from V and 4 bases from J, with 8 bases between. CDR3 size: 13 residues. Germline assignment: CDR1 SGHTA and CDR2 FQGNSA. DNA of the CDR3: TGTGCCAGCAGCTCGAGGGGGGGAAACACCATATATTTT. It codes for CASSSRGGNTIYF.

The J gene is TRBJ2-3, the V gene TRBV4-1, with TRBD1 matching over 9 bases. Germline trimming cut 1 base from V and 3 bases from J; bases unmatched to any gene: 5. CDR1 and CDR2 (germline): MGHRA, YSYEKL. The CDR3 has 16 residues. Written as DNA, the CDR3 is TGCGCCAGCAGCCAAGGAGAGACAGGGGGGACAGATACGCAGTATTTT. Amino acid sequence: CASSQGETGGTDTQYF.

The gene calls are TRBV2 and TRBJ2-2; D is perhaps TRBD1 (5 bases). Trimming cost V 2 bases and J 1 base, with 8 bases left between them. Germline CDR1 reads SNHLY; CDR2 reads FYNNEI. There are 15 residues in the CDR3. CDR3 sequence (DNA): TGTGCCAGCAGTGAAAGACAGCGGAACACCGGGGAGCTGTTTTTT. It specifies CASSERQRNTGELFF.

This sequence joins TRBV6-5 and TRBJ1-1, with D perhaps matching TRBD1 (6 bases). CDR3 length: 13 amino acids. V was pared by 3 bases and J by 5 bases, with 10 bases between. In germline, CDR1 is MNHEY, CDR2 SVGAGI. DNA of the CDR3: TGTGCCAGCAGTTATCAGGGGCGTACTGAAGCTTTCTTT. Protein: CASSYQGRTEAFF.

V gene TRBV7-9 combines with J gene TRBJ2-7, with no clear D. CDR1 and CDR2 from the germline V gene are SEHNR and FQNEAQ (reference sequence). The CDR3 loop spans 15 amino acids. V was cut by 1 base and J by 0 bases, with 10 bases left in between. CDR3 sequence: CASSLGDINSYEQYF. The CDR3 DNA is TGTGCCAGCAGCTTAGGAGACATCAACTCCTACGAGCAGTACTTC. The full variable domain, its missing parts supplied by reference TRBV7-9 and TRBJ2-7, is DTGVSQNPRHKITKRGQNVTFRCDPISEHNRLYWYRQTLGQGPEFLTYFQNEAQLEKSRLLSDRFSAERPKGSFSTLEIQRTEQGDSAMYLCASSLGDINSYEQYFGPGTRLTVT.

The rearrangement uses TRBV2 and TRBJ2-3; 13 positions agree with TRBD2. Germline-derived CDR1 and CDR2 are SNHLY and FYNNEI. The trim removed 8 bases at V and 0 bases at J, leaving 14 bases unmatched. CDR3 length equals 19 residues. The CDR3 DNA follows: TGTGCCAGCCTATATAGACTAGCGGGAGGCCTATCTAGCACAGATACGCAGTATTTT. Translated, it gives CASLYRLAGGLSSTDTQYF.

The chain has TRBV5-1 and TRBJ2-5; perhaps TRBD2 as D (5 bases). Trimming cost V 1 base and J 4 bases, with 5 bases left between them. This CDR3 is 12 amino acids long. Germline V gives CDR1 SGHRS, CDR2 YFSETQ. The CDR3 reads CASSLTRETQYF. CDR3 sequence (DNA): TGCGCCAGCAGCTTGACTAGAGAGACCCAGTACTTC.

The chain carries TRBV30 and TRBJ2-7, with D possibly matching TRBD2 (5 bases). This CDR3 has 15 residues. Trimming left V 2 bases short and J 7 bases short, with 21 bases between. CDR1 and CDR2 from the germline V gene are GTSNPN and SVGIG (reference sequence). This CDR3 reads CAWSITGVASGEQYF. The CDR3 DNA is TGTGCCTGGAGTATCACCGGCGTCGCGTCGGGGGAGCAGTACTTC.

CDR3 nucleotide sequence: TGTGCCAGCAGCTTAAATTTCGACAGAGGAAACACCATATATTTT. It encodes CASSLNFDRGNTIYF. The chain couples TRBV7-9 to TRBJ1-3; perhaps TRBD1 as D (5 bases). Germline V gene lookup returns CDR1 SEHNR and CDR2 FQNEAQ (reference sequence). The CDR3 runs 15 residues. Trimming cost V 2 bases and J 4 bases, with 12 bases left between them.

The chain employs TRBV5-4 and TRBJ1-6; 7 nucleotides agree with TRBD1. In germline, CDR1 is SGHNT, CDR2 YYREEE (reference sequence). V lost 5 bases and J lost 7; bases outside the gene matches: 6. This CDR3 comprises 14 residues. The CDR3 is CASRAGTDNSPLHF. The CDR3 nucleotides are TGTGCCAGCAGGGCCGGGACAGACAATTCACCCCTCCACTTT.